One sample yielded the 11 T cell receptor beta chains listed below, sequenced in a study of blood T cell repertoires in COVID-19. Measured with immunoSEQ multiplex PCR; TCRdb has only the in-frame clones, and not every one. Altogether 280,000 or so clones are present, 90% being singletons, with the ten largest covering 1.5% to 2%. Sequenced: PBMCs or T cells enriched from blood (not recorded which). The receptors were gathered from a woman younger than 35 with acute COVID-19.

Written as DNA, the CDR3 is TGCGCCAGCAGCCATCCTCCGGGACAGAACACTGAAGCTTTCTTT. Translating gives CASSHPPGQNTEAFF. The rearrangement joins TRBV4-1 to TRBJ1-1, with a weak D call TRBD1 (6 bases). The CDR3 consists of 15 residues. Germline V gives CDR1 MGHRA, CDR2 YSYEKL. V was cut by 3 bases and J by 1 base, with 12 bases left in between.

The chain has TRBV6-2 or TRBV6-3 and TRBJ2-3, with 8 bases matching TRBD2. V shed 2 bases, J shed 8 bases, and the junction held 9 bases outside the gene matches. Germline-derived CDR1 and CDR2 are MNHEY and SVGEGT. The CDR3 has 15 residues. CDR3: CASSYTGGTVATQYF. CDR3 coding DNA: TGTGCCAGCAGTTACACGGGAGGGACGGTAGCTACGCAGTATTTT.

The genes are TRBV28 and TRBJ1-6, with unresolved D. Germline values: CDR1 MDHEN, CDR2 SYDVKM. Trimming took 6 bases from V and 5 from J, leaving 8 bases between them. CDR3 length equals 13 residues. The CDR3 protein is CASRERNNSPLHF. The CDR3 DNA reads TGTGCCAGCAGAGAGCGGAATAATTCACCCCTCCACTTT.

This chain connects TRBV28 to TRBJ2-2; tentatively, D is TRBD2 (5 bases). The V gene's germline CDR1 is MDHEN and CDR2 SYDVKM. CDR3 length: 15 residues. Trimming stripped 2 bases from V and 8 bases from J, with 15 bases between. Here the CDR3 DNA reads TGTGCCAGCAGTTTAGATGCGAGGGCGAAGGGGGAGCTGTTTTTT. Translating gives CASSLDARAKGELFF.

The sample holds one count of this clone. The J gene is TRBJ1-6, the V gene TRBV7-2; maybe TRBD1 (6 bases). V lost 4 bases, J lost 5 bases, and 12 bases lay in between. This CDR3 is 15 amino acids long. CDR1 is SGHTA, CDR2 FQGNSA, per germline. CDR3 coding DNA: TGTGCCAGCAGCTCTAGGGGGTCGGATAATTCACCCCTCCACTTT. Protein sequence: CASSSRGSDNSPLHF.

The CDR3 protein is CASSSRQGADTQYF. The CDR3 DNA reads as TGCGCCAGCAGCAGCCGACAGGGGGCAGATACGCAGTATTTT. J is TRBJ2-3 and V is TRBV5-1, with 9 bases lining up with TRBD1. The CDR3 has 14 amino acids. Germline V CDR1 and CDR2: SGHRS, YFSETQ. Trimming cost V 4 bases and J 4 bases; bases outside gene matches: 4. Supplemented by reference TRBV5-1 and TRBJ2-3, the full variable domain reads KAGVTQTPRYLIKTRGQQVTLSCSPISGHRSVSWYQQTPGQGLQFLFEYFSETQRNKGNFPGRFSGRQFSNSRSEMNVSTLELGDSALYLCASSSRQGADTQYFGPGTRLTVL.

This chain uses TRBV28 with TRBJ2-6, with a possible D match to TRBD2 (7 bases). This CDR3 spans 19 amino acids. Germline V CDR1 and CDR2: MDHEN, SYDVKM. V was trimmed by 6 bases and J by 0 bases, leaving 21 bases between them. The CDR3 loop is CASSLKHREGYSGANVLTF. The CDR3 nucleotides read TGTGCCAGCAGCCTTAAACACAGGGAGGGGTACTCTGGGGCCAACGTCCTGACTTTC.

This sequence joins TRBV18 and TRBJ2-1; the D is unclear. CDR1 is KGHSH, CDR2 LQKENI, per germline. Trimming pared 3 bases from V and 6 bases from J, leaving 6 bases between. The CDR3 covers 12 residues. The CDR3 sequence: CASSPPSNEQFF. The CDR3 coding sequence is TGTGCCAGCTCACCCCCCAGCAATGAGCAGTTCTTC.

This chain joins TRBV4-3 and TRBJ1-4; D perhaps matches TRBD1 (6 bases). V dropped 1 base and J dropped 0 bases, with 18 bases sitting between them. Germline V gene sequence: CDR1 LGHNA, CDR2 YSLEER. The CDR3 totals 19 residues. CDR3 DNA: TGCGCCAGCAGCCAAGTTTTGTACAGGGAAAGGGCAACTAATGAAAAACTGTTTTTT. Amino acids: CASSQVLYRERATNEKLFF.

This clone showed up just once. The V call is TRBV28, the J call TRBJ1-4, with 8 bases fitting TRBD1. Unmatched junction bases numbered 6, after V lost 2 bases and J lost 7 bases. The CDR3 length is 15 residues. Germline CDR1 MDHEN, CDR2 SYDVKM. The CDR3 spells CASSLRTGLGEKLFF. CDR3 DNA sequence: TGTGCCAGCAGTTTACGGACAGGGTTAGGTGAAAAACTGTTTTTT.

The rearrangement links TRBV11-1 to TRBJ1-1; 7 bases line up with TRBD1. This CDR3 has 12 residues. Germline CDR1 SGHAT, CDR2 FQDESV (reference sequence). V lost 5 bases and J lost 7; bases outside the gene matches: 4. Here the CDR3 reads CASSTGTVEAFF. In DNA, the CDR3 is TGTGCCAGCAGCACCGGGACAGTTGAAGCTTTCTTT.